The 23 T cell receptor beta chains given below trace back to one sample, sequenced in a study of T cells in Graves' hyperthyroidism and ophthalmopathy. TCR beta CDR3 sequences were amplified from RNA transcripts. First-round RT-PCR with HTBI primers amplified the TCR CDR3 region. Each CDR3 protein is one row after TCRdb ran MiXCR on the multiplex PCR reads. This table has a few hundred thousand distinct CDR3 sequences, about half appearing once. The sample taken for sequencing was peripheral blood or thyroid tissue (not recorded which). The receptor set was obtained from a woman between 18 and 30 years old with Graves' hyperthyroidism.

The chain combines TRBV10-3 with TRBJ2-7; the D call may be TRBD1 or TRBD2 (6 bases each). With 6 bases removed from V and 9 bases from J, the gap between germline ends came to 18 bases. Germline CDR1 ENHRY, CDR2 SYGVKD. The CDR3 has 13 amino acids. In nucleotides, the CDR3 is TGTGCCATCAGCTCAGGGGAGGCAAATACGCAGTACTTC. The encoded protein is CAISSGEANTQYF.

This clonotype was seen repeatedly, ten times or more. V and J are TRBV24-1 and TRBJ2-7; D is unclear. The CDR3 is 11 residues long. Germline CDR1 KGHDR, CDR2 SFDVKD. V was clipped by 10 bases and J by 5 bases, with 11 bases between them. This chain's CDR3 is CATGKGNEQYF. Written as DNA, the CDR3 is TGTGCCACGGGCAAAGGGAACGAGCAGTACTTC.

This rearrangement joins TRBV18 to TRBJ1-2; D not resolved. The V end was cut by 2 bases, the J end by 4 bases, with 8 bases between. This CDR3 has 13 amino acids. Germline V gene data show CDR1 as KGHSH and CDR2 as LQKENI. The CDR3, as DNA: TGTGCCAGCTCACCAGCGGAAATCTATGGCTACACCTTC. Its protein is CASSPAEIYGYTF.

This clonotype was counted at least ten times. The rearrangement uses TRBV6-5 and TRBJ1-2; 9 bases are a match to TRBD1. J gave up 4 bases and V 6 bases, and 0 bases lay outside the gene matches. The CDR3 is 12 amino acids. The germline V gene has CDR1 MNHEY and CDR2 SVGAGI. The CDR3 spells CASRTGGYGYTF. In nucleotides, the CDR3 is TGTGCCAGCAGGACAGGGGGCTATGGCTACACCTTC.

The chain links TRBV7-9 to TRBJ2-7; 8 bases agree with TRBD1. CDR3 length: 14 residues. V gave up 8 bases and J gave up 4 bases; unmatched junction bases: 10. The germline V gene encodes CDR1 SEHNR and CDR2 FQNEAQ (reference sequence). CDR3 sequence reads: CASGTGGFSYEQYF. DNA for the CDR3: TGTGCCAGCGGAACAGGGGGGTTTTCTTACGAGCAGTACTTC.

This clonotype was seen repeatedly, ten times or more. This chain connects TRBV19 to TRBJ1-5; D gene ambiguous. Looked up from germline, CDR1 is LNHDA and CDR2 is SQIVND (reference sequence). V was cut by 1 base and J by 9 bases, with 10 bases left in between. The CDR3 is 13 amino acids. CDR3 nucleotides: TGTGCCAGTAGTATAGGGGCATCGGGGCCCCAGCATTTT. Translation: CASSIGASGPQHF.

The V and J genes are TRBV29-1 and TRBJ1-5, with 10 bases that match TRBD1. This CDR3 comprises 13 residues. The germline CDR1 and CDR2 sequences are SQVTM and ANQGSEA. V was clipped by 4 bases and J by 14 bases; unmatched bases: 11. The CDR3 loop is CSVVGLTGGYEHF. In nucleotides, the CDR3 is TGCAGCGTTGTCGGACTGACAGGGGGCTACGAGCATTTT.

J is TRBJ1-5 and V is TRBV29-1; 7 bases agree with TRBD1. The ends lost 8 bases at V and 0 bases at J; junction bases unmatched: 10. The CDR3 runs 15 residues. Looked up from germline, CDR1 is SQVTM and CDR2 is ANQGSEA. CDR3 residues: CSFNPGGISNQPQHF. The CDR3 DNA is TGCAGCTTCAATCCAGGGGGTATTAGCAATCAGCCCCAGCATTTT.

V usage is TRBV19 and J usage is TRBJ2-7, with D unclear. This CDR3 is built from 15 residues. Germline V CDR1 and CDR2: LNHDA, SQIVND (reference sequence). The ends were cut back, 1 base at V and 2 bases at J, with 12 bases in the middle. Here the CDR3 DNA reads TGTGCCAGTAGTATAGGGCACGGATCCACCTACGAGCAGTACTTC. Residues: CASSIGHGSTYEQYF.

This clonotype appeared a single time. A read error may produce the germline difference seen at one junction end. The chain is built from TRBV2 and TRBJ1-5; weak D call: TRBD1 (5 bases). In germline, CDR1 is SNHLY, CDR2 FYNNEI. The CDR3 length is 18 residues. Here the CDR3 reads CASSEGTSGYIGNQPQHF. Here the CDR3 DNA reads TGTGCCAGCAGCGAAGGGACTAGCGGGTACATAGGCAATCAGCCCCAGCATTTT. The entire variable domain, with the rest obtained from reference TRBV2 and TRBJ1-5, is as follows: EPEVTQTPSHQVTQMGQEVILRCVPISNHLYFYWYRQILGQKVEFLVSFYNNEISEKSEIFDDQFSVERPDGSNFTLKIRSTKLEDSAMYFCASSEGTSGYIGNQPQHFGDGTRLSIL.

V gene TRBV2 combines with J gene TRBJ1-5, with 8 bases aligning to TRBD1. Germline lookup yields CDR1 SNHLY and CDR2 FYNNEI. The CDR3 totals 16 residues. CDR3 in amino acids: CAKWADRVGYNQPQHF. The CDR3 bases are TGTGCTAAGTGGGCGGACAGGGTTGGTTACAATCAGCCCCAGCATTTT. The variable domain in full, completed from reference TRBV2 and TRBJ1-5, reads EPEVTQTPSHQVTQMGQEVILRCVPISNHLYFYWYRQILGQKVEFLVSFYNNEISEKSEIFDDQFSVERPDGSNFTLKIRSTKLEDSAMYFCAKWADRVGYNQPQHFGDGTRLSIL.

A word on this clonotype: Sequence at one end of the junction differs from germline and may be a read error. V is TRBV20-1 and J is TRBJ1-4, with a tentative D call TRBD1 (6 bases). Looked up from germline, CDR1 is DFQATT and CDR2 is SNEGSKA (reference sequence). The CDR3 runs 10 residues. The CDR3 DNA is TGCAGTGCTATTGGGACACAAGAGGTTTTT. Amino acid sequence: CSAIGTQEVF.

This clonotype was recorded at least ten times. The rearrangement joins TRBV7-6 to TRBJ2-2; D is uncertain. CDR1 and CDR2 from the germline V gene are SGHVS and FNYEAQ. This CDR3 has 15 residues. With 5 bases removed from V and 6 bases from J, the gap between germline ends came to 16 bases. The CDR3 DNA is TGTGCCAGCAGCCAACGGCAGCTTCCCGCCGGGGAGCTGTTTTTT. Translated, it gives CASSQRQLPAGELFF.

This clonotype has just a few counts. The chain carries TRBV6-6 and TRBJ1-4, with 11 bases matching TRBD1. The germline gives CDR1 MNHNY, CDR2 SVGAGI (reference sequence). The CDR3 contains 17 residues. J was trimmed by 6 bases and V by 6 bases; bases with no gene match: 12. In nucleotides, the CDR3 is TGTGCCAGCAGCCAAATGAGGACAGGGGGCATTTATGAAAAACTGTTTTTT. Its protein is CASSQMRTGGIYEKLFF.

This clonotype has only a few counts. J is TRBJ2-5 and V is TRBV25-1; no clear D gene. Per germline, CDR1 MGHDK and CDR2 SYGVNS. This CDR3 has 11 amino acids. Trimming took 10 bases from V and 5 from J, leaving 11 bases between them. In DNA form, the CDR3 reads TGTGCCACGGCCGCTTGGGAGACCCAGTACTTC. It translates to CATAAWETQYF. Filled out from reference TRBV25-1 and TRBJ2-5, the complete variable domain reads EADIYQTPRYLVIGTGKKITLECSQTMGHDKMYWYQQDPGMELHLIHYSYGVNSTEKGDLSSESTVSRIRTEHFPLTLESARPSHTSQYLCATAAWETQYFGPGTRLLVL.

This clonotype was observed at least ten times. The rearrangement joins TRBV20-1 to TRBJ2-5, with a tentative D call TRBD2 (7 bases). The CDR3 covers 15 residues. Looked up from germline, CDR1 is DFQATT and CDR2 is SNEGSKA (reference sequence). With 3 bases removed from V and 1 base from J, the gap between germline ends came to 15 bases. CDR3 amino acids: CSASELGGAQETQYF. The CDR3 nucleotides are TGCAGTGCTAGCGAACTAGGGGGGGCCCAAGAGACCCAGTACTTC.

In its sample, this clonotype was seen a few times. The CDR3 region is CSVGAVSYEQYF. CDR3 nucleotide sequence: TGCAGCGTAGGGGCTGTTTCCTACGAGCAGTACTTC. This chain joins TRBV29-1 and TRBJ2-7, with D maybe TRBD1 (5 bases). Trimming cost V 6 bases and J 1 base, with 10 bases left between them. The germline gives CDR1 SQVTM, CDR2 ANQGSEA. This CDR3 spans 12 amino acids.

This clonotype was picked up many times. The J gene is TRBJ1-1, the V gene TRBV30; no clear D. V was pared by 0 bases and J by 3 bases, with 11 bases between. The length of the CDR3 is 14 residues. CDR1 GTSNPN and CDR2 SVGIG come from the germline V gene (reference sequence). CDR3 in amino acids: CAWSVRPRDTEAFF. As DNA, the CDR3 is TGTGCCTGGAGTGTACGTCCGCGGGACACTGAAGCTTTCTTT.

CDR3 amino acids: CASSLFPRVTGGGGYTF. CDR3 nucleotide sequence: TGTGCCAGCAGCTTATTCCCACGGGTGACAGGGGGCGGAGGCTACACCTTC. The chain is built from TRBV11-1 and TRBJ1-2; 10 nucleotides line up with TRBD1. The CDR3 loop spans 17 amino acids. Germline V gene sequence: CDR1 SGHAT, CDR2 FQDESV (reference sequence). Trimming removed 2 bases from V and 8 bases from J; junction bases left unmatched: 14.

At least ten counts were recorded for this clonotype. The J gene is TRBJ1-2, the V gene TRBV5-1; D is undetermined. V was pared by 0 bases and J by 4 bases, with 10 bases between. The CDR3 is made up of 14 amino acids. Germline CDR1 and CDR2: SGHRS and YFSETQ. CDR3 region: CASSLEDPIYGYTF. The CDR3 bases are TGCGCCAGCAGCTTGGAGGACCCGATCTATGGCTACACCTTC.

This CDR3 is CASSEGLAGMNEQFF. The CDR3 nucleotides are TGTGCCAGCAGTGAGGGACTAGCGGGAATGAATGAGCAGTTCTTC. The chain is built from TRBV2 and TRBJ2-1; 13 bases map to TRBD2. Germline CDR1 SNHLY, CDR2 FYNNEI. This CDR3 has 15 amino acids. V dropped 3 bases and J dropped 7; count of bases not matched to a gene: 3.

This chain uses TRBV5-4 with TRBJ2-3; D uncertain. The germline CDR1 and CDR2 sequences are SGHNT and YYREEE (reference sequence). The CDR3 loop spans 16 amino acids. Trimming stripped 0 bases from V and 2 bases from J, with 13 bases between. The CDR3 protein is CASSLEATPTTDTQYF. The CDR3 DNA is TGTGCCAGCAGCTTGGAGGCGACACCGACCACAGATACGCAGTATTTT.

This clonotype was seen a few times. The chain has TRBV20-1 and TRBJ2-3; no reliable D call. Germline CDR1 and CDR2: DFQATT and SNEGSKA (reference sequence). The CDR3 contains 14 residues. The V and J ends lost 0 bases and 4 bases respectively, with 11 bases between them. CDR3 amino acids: CSARDLEPSDTQYF. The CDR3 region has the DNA TGCAGTGCTAGAGATCTCGAGCCTTCAGATACGCAGTATTTT.